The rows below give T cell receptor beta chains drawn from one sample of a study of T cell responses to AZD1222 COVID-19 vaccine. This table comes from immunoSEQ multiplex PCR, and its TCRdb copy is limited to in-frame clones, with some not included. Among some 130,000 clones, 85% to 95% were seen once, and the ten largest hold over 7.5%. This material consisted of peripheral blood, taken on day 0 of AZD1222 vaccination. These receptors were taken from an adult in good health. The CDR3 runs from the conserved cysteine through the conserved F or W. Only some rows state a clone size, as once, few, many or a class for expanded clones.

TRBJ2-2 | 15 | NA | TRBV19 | CASKRLAGAPGELFF
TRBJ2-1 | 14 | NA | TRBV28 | CASRPGQTFDEQFF
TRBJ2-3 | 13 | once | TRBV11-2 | CASSFGSTDTQYF
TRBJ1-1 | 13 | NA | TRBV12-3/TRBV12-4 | CASRLQGSTEAFF
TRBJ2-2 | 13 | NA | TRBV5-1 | CASNALNTGELFF
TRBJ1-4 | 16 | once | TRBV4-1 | CASSQGRGQGNEKLFF
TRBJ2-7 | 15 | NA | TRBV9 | CASSVAGTANYEQYF
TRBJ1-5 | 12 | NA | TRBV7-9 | CASSQGGKPQHF
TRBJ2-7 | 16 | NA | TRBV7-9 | CASSKDHGTGSFEQYF
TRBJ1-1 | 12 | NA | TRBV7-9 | CASQDLNTEAFF
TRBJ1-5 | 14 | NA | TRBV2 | CASKTDRANQPQHF
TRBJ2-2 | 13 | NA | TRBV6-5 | CASSYSIDREMFF
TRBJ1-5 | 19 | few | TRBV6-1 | CASSDRRGSGYVGNQPQHF
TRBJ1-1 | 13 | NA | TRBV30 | CAWTYGAGAGAFF
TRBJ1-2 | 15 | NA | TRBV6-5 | CASSYSGQGTYGYTF
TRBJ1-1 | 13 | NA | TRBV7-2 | CASSPGRGTEAFF
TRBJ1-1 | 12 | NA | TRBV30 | CAWSLVGGEAFF
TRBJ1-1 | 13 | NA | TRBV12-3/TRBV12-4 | CASTYGHNTEAFF
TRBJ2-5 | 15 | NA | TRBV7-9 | CASSLIAGGVETQYF
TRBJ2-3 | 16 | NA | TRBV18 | CASSPPPGHGTDTQYF
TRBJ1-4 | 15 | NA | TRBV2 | CASSDLGQRNEKLFF
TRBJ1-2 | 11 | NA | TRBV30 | CAQSGGYGYTF
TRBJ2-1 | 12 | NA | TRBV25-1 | CASSARYNEQFF
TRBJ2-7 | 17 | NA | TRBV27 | CASSLSLRRTVTYEQYF
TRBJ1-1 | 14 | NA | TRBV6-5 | CASSYSAGNTEAFF
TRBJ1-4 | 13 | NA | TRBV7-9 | CAGETVPDEKLFF
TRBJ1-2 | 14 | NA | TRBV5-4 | CASSSLGGNYGYTF
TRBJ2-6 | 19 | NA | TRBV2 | CASSEDVGLGGSGANVLTF